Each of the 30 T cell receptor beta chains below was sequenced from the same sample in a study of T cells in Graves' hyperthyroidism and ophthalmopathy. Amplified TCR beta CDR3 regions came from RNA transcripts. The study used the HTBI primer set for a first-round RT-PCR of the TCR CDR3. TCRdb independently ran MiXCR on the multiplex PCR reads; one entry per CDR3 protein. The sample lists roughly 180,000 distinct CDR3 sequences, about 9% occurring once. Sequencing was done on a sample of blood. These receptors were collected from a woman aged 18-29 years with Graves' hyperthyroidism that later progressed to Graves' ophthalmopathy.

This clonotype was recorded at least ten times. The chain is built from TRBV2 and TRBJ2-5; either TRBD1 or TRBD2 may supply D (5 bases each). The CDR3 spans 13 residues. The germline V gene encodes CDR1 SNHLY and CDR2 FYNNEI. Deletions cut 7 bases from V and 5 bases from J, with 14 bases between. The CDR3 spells CASTVGVYETQYF. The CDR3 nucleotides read TGTGCCAGCACAGTGGGGGTGTACGAGACCCAGTACTTC.

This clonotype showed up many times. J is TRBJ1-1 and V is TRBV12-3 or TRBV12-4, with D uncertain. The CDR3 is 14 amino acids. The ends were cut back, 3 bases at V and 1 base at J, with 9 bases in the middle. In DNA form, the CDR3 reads TGTGCCAGCAGTTTGGGTTTCGGGAACACTGAAGCTTTCTTT. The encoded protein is CASSLGFGNTEAFF.

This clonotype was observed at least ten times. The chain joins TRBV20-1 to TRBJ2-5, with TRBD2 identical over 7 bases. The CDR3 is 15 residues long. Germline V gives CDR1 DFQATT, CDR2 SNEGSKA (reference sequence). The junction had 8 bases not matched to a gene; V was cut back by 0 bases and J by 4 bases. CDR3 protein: CSARDGGRGRETQYF. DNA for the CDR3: TGCAGTGCTAGAGATGGCGGGAGAGGGAGAGAGACCCAGTACTTC.

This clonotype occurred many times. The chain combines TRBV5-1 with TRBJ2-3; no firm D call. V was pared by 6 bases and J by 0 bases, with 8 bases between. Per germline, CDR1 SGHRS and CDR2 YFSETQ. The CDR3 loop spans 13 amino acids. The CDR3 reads CASMAHSTDTQYF. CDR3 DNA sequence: TGCGCCAGCATGGCACACAGCACAGATACGCAGTATTTT.

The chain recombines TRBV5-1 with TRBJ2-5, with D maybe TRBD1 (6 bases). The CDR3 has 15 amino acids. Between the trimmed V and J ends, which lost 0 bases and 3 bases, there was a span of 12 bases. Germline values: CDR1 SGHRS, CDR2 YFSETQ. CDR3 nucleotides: TGCGCCAGCAGCTTGGACGGACAGAGAGAAGAGACCCAGTACTTC. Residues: CASSLDGQREETQYF.

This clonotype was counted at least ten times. The CDR3 reads CASSASRNEQFF. The CDR3 nucleotides are TGTGCCAGCAGTGCCTCGAGAAATGAGCAGTTCTTC. This sequence joins TRBV6-1 and TRBJ2-1; no reliable D call. V shed 4 bases and J shed 7 bases, with 8 bases lying between them. The CDR3 has 12 amino acids. CDR1 MNHNS and CDR2 SASEGT come from the germline V gene.

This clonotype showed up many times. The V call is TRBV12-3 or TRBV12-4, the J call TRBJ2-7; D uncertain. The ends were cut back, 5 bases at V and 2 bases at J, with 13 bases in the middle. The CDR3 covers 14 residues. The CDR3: CASSLAHAPYEQYF. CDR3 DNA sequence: TGTGCCAGCAGTCTTGCCCACGCCCCCTACGAGCAGTACTTC.

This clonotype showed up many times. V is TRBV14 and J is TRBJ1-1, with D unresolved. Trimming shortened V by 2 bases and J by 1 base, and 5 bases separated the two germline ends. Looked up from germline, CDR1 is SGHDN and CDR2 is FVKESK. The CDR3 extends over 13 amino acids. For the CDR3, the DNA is TGTGCCAGCAGCCAAAGCAGGAACACTGAAGCTTTCTTT. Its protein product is CASSQSRNTEAFF.

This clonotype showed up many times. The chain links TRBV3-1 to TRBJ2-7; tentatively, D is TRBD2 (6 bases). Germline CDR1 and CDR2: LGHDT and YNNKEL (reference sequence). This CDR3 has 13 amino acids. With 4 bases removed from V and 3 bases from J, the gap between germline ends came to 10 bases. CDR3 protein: CASSPGLDYEQYF. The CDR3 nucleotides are TGTGCCAGCAGCCCGGGACTCGACTACGAGCAGTACTTC.

The CDR3 spells CSASPRFDEQFF. The CDR3 DNA follows: TGCAGTGCTAGTCCTAGGTTTGATGAGCAGTTCTTC. The chain is built from TRBV20-1 and TRBJ2-1; no clear D gene. In germline, CDR1 is DFQATT, CDR2 SNEGSKA (reference sequence). The CDR3 has 12 amino acids. V was shortened by 3 bases and J by 8 bases, with 11 bases between the two germline ends.

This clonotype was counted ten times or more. The CDR3 spells CASSTHSMDQGSYNEQFF. The CDR3 nucleotides are TGTGCCAGCAGCACACACAGCATGGACCAGGGCTCCTACAATGAGCAGTTCTTC. J is TRBJ2-1 and V is TRBV28, with TRBD1 as a possible D gene (5 bases). This CDR3 is 18 amino acids long. V was shortened by 6 bases and J by 0 bases, with 21 bases between the two germline ends. The V gene's germline CDR1 is MDHEN and CDR2 SYDVKM.

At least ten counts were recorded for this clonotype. CDR3 nucleotide sequence: TGTGCCAGCAGTTTAAGTCCCTCCTACGAGCAGTACTTC. The encoded protein is CASSLSPSYEQYF. V usage is TRBV12-3 or TRBV12-4 and J usage is TRBJ2-7; D remains unclear. The CDR3 sequence is 13 residues long. V lost 2 bases, J lost 0 bases, and 5 bases lay in between.

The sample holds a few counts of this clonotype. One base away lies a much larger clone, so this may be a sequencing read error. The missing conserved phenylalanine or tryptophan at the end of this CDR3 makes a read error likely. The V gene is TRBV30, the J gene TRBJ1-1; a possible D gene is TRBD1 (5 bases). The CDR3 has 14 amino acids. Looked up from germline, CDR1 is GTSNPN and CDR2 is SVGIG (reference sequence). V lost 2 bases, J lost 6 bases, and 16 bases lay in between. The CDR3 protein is CAWSRGRVESEAFL. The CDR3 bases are TGTGCCTGGAGTCGGGGCAGGGTTGAGTCTGAAGCTTTCCTT.

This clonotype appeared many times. The CDR3 reads CASSSRGGPSYNEQFF. CDR3 in DNA: TGTGCCAGCAGCTCTCGAGGGGGACCCTCATACAATGAGCAGTTCTTC. This chain links TRBV11-3 with TRBJ2-1, with D possibly TRBD1 on 6 matching bases. V lost 4 bases and J 4 bases, leaving 17 bases between the germline ends. The germline gives CDR1 SGHNT, CDR2 YENEEA. The CDR3 runs to 16 residues. Full variable domain (missing parts from reference TRBV11-3 and TRBJ2-1): EAGVVQSPRYKIIEKKQPVAFWCNPISGHNTLYWYLQNLGQGPELLIRYENEEAVDDSQLPKDRFSAERLKGVDSTLKIQPAELGDSAVYLCASSSRGGPSYNEQFFGPGTRLTVL.

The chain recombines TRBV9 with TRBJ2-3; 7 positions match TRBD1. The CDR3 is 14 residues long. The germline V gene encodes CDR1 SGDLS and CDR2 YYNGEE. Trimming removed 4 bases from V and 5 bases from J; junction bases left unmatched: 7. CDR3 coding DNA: TGTGCCAGCAGCCTCCAGCCAGGGGGAGATACGCAGTATTTT. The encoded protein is CASSLQPGGDTQYF.

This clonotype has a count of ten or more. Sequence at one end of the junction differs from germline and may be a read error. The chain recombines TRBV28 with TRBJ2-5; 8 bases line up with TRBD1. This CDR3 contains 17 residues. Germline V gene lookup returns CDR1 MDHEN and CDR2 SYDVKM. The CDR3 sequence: CASSLASLDRVDFGRDF. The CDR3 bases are TGTGCCAGCAGTTTAGCAAGCTTGGACAGGGTAGATTTCGGTCGGGACTTC.

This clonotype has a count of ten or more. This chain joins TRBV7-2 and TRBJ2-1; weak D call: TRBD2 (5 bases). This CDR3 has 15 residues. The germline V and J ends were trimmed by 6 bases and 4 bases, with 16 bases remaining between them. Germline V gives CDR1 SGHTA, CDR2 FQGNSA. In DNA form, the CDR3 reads TGTGCCAGCAGTGACTACCGAACACTATACAATGAGCAGTTCTTC. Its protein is CASSDYRTLYNEQFF.

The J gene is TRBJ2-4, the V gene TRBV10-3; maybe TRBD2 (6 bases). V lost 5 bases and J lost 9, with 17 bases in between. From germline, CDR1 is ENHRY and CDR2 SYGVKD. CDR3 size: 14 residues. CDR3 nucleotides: TGTGCCATCAGTCCGGGACTCCAAGGCAGCATTCAGTACTTC. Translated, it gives CAISPGLQGSIQYF.

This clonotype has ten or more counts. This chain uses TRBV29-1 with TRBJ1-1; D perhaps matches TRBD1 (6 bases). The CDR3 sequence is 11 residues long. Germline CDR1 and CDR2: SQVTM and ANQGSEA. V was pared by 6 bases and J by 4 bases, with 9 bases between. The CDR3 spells CSVEQGTEAFF. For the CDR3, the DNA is TGCAGCGTGGAACAGGGCACTGAAGCTTTCTTT.

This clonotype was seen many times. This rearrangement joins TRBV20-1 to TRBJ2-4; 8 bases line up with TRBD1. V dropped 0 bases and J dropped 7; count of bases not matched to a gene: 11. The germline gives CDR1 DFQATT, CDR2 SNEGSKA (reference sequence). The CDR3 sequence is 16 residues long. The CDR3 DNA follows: TGCAGTGCTAGAGATGAGTGGACAGGGCAATTGAACATTCAGTACTTC. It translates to CSARDEWTGQLNIQYF.

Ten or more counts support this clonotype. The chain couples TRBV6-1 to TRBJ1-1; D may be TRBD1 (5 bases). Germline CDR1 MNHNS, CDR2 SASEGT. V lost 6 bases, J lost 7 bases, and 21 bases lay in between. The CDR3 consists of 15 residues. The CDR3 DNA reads TGTGCCAGCAGGACTTGGGACGCACCCTTTTTTGAAGCTTTCTTT. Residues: CASRTWDAPFFEAFF.

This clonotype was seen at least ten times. The CDR3 DNA is TGCGCCAGCAGCCCCACGAAGAGCGGGAGTGCGGATACGCAGTATTTT. Protein: CASSPTKSGSADTQYF. The J gene is TRBJ2-3, the V gene TRBV5-1, with 8 bases matching TRBD2. Germline values: CDR1 SGHRS, CDR2 YFSETQ. This CDR3 is built from 16 residues. The V segment lost 4 bases and the J segment 6 bases; nucleotides outside the gene matches: 13.

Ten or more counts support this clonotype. For the CDR3, the DNA is TGTGCCACCAGCGGCTACAGGGGGCTAGATCAGCCCCAGCATTTT. Its translation: CATSGYRGLDQPQHF. The J gene is TRBJ1-5, the V gene TRBV15; 9 nucleotides align to TRBD1. After removal of 5 bases from V and 5 bases from J, the junction contained 7 bases not matched to a gene. The CDR3 loop spans 15 amino acids. Germline assignment: CDR1 LNHNV and CDR2 YYDKDF (reference sequence).

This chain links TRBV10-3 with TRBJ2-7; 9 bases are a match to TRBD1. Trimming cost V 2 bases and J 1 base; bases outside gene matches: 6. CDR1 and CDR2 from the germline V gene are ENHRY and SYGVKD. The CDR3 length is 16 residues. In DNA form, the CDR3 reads TGTGCCATCAGTGAGGGCCCGGGACAGGGTTCCTACGAGCAGTACTTC. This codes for CAISEGPGQGSYEQYF.

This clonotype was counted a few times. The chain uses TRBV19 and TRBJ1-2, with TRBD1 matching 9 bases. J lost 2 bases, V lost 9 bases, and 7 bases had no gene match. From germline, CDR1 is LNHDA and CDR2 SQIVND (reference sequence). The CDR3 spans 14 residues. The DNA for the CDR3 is TGTGCCAGCCTAGGGACAGGGACGAACTATGGCTACACCTTC. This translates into CASLGTGTNYGYTF.

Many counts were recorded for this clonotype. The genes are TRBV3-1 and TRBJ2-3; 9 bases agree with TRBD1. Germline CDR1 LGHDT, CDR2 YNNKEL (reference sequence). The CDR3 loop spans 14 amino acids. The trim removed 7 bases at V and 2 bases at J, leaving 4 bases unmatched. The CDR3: CASNDRGITDTQYF. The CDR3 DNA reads TGTGCCAGCAACGACAGGGGGATCACAGATACGCAGTATTTT.

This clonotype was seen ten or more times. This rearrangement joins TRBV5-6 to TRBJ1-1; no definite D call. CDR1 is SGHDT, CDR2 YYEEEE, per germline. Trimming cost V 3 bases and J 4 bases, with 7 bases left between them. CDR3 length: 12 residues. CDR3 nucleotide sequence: TGTGCCAGCAGCTCCAGTTTCACTGAAGCTTTCTTT. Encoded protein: CASSSSFTEAFF.

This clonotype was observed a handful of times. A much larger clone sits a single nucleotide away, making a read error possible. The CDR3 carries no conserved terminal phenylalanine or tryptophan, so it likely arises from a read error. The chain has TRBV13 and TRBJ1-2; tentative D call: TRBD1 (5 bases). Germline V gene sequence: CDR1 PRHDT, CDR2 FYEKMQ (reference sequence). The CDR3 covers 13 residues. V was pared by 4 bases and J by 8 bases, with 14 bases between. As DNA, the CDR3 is TGTGCCAGCAGCTCACAAGGGACGGGAGGCTACACCCTC. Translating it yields CASSSQGTGGYTL.

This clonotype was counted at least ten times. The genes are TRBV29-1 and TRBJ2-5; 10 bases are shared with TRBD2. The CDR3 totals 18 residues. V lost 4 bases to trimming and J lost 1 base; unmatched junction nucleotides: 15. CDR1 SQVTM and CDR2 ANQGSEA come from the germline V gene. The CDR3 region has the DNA TGCAGCGTTGTCTTGGCTAGCGGGAGTTCGATGGGCCAAGAGACCCAGTACTTC. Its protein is CSVVLASGSSMGQETQYF.

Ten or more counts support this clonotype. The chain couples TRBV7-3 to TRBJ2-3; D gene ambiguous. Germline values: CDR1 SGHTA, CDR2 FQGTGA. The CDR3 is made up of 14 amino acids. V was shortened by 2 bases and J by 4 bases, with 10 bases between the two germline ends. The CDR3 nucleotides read TGTGCCAGCAGCTTAGTGGGTAACGCAGATACGCAGTATTTT. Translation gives CASSLVGNADTQYF.